The clone carrying this T cell receptor beta chain was seen only once. The assay was immunoSEQ multiplex PCR, and TCRdb's table has in-frame clones only and misses some. Among tens of thousands of clones listed, less than 95% were seen once. The sample belongs to a study of OX40 agonist ivuxolimab in advanced cancers. V shed 0 bases and J shed 5 bases, with 16 bases lying between them. The V gene's germline CDR1 is SGHNT and CDR2 YYREEE (reference sequence). This CDR3 is built from 16 residues. This specimen was CD4+ or CD8+ T cells sorted from blood, taken in a trial of the OX40 agonist ivuxolimab. This chain joins TRBV5-4 and TRBJ2-3; D possibly corresponds to TRBD2 (5 bases). The source of this sequence is an adult with an advanced solid tumor such as melanoma, head and neck, liver or kidney cancer. CDR3 DNA: TGTGCCAGCAGCTTGGACTCGCGAGGGAAGGAAGATACGCAGTATTTT. It yields the protein CASSLDSRGKEDTQYF.